The 3 T cell receptor beta chains presented below share a single source sample, sequenced in a study of cytomegalovirus exposure and HLA in healthy donors. 60 Vbeta and 13 Jbeta primers were used in PCR. Assay: immunoSEQ multiplex PCR; the TCRdb copy retains only in-frame clones and omits some. The sample consists of about 220,000 clones, approximately 80% of them appearing once. The sequencing input was PBMCs. The source of these receptors is a boy aged 2 to 10 in good health and CMV-seronegative.

The V and J genes are TRBV12-5 and TRBJ1-1; 7 positions match TRBD1. With 1 base clipped from V and 11 bases from J, the junction kept 7 bases outside the gene matches. This CDR3 has 13 amino acids. Germline V gene lookup returns CDR1 LGHNT and CDR2 FRNRAP. The CDR3 sequence is CASGLAEGAWAFF. Written as DNA, the CDR3 is TGTGCTAGTGGTTTGGCGGAGGGGGCGTGGGCTTTCTTT.

V usage is TRBV7-9 and J usage is TRBJ2-1, with 10 bases identical to TRBD2. V was clipped by 4 bases and J by 5 bases; unmatched bases: 8. Germline CDR1 SEHNR, CDR2 FQNEAQ (reference sequence). The CDR3 loop spans 16 amino acids. CDR3 nucleotide sequence: TGTGCCAGCAGCTCCCAAGCGGGAGGGCCGGACAATGAGCAGTTCTTC. As protein: CASSSQAGGPDNEQFF.

V gene TRBV27 combines with J gene TRBJ1-4, with D tentatively TRBD1 (6 bases). The germline V gene encodes CDR1 MNHEY and CDR2 SMNVEV (reference sequence). The CDR3 consists of 16 residues. V was shortened by 5 bases and J by 6 bases, with 19 bases between the two germline ends. The CDR3 region is CASSLIGTGKDEKLFF. As DNA, the CDR3 is TGTGCCAGCAGTCTCATAGGCACAGGGAAGGATGAAAAACTGTTTTTT.